A single sample is the source of the 25 T cell receptor beta chains below, sequenced in a study of vaccination and CD4 T cells after COVID-19. These receptors lack a known antigen. The Oncomine TCR Beta short-read assay was applied to DNA of cultured CD4+ T cells. TCRdb used MiXCR to reprocess the PCR reads, holding one entry per CDR3 protein. The sample shows 20,000 or so distinct CDR3 sequences, about 60% of them seen only once. As to treatment: approximately nine-day PBMC culture with coronavirus spike peptide pools or control peptides (ViraFEST assay). Sequences were obtained from CD4+ T cells from blood, cultured in vitro. These receptors were obtained from a human donor who had recovered from COVID-19.

The chain combines TRBV23-1 with TRBJ2-7, with D perhaps TRBD2 (7 bases). TRBV23-1 is recorded as an ORF, its role being uncertain. The CDR3 is 14 amino acids. V lost 2 bases and J 2 bases, leaving 10 bases between the germline ends. CDR3 residues: CASSQAGAAYEQYF. For the CDR3, the DNA is TGCGCCAGCAGTCAAGCGGGGGCGGCCTACGAGCAGTACTTC.

This clonotype was counted a single time. The chain has TRBV7-2 and TRBJ2-5; possibly TRBD2 for D (6 bases). CDR3 size: 15 residues. Trimming stripped 5 bases from V and 2 bases from J, with 15 bases between. From germline, CDR1 is SGHTA and CDR2 FQGNSA. Here the CDR3 reads CASSPQTGDQETQYF. CDR3 bases: TGTGCCAGCAGCCCACAAACGGGGGATCAAGAGACCCAGTACTTC. Supplemented by reference TRBV7-2 and TRBJ2-5, the full variable domain reads GAGVSQSPSNKVTEKGKDVELRCDPISGHTALYWYRQSLGQGLEFLIYFQGNSAPDKSGLPSDRFSAERTGGSVSTLTIQRTQQEDSAVYLCASSPQTGDQETQYFGPGTRLLVL.

V is TRBV20-1 and J is TRBJ1-5; D is perhaps TRBD1 (6 bases). This CDR3 is 13 amino acids long. V was clipped by 0 bases and J by 5 bases, with 8 bases between them. Per germline, CDR1 DFQATT and CDR2 SNEGSKA (reference sequence). Here the CDR3 reads CSARERGDQPQHF. The CDR3 coding sequence is TGCAGTGCTAGAGAAAGGGGGGATCAGCCCCAGCATTTT.

Only a few counts were recorded for this clonotype. The chain recombines TRBV2 with TRBJ1-1; tentative D call: TRBD1 (5 bases). There are 15 residues in the CDR3. The germline V gene has CDR1 SNHLY and CDR2 FYNNEI. V lost 6 bases, J lost 2 bases, and 16 bases lay in between. The CDR3 DNA reads as TGTGCCAGCAGGCCAGGACGGACAACTAACACTGAAGCTTTCTTT. This sequence encodes CASRPGRTTNTEAFF.

The chain uses TRBV25-1 and TRBJ1-2, with 7 bases matching TRBD1. The CDR3 has 14 amino acids. In germline, CDR1 is MGHDK, CDR2 SYGVNS. J lost 7 bases, V lost 0 bases, and 5 bases had no gene match. This CDR3 is CASSEYKGATGYTF. CDR3 bases: TGTGCCAGCAGTGAATACAAGGGGGCTACTGGCTACACCTTC.

The chain links TRBV27 to TRBJ2-7; D might be TRBD1 (6 bases). The germline V gene has CDR1 MNHEY and CDR2 SMNVEV (reference sequence). CDR3 size: 15 residues. Trimming removed 2 bases at V and 7 bases at J, with 18 bases between. CDR3 nucleotide sequence: TGTGCCAGCAGTTTACTCCCCGGCAGGGGTAGGGAGCAGTACTTC. This gives the protein CASSLLPGRGREQYF.

This clonotype was picked up a small number of times. This rearrangement joins TRBV11-2 to TRBJ2-1, with 11 bases fitting TRBD1. V dropped 6 bases and J dropped 3; count of bases not matched to a gene: 4. Germline V lookup: CDR1 SGHAT, CDR2 FQNNGV. The CDR3 is 15 residues long. The CDR3 nucleotides are TGTGCCAGCAGTCCAGGGACAGGGGGCTACAATGAGCAGTTCTTC. Translated, it gives CASSPGTGGYNEQFF.

As regards this clonotype: At one of its ends the junction is not consistent with the germline gene, which may arise from a read error. This rearrangement joins TRBV7-7 to TRBJ2-7; tentative D call: TRBD1 (7 bases). CDR3 length equals 15 residues. The germline gives CDR1 SSHAT, CDR2 FNYEAQ (reference sequence). CDR3 sequence reads: CASSFGDSAGYEQYF. In nucleotides, the CDR3 is TGTGCTAGCAGCTTTGGGGACAGCGCGGGGTACGAGCAGTACTTC.

This clonotype was detected once. This chain uses TRBV7-8 with TRBJ2-1, with TRBD2 matching over 10 bases. This CDR3 comprises 18 residues. Germline V gene sequence: CDR1 SGHVS, CDR2 FQNEAQ. Losses at the gene ends were 0 bases for V and 3 bases for J; bases not matched to a gene: 8. The CDR3 reads CASSLAITSGASYNEQFF. As DNA, the CDR3 is TGTGCCAGCAGCTTAGCGATCACTAGCGGGGCAAGCTACAATGAGCAGTTCTTC.

The CDR3, as DNA: TGTGCCAGCAGTCCCCCGGGACTAGCGGGAGAGACCCAGTACTTC. Translation gives CASSPPGLAGETQYF. The chain uses TRBV27 and TRBJ2-5; the match to TRBD2 covers 12 bases. V was clipped by 5 bases and J by 4 bases; unmatched bases: 5. Germline V gene sequence: CDR1 MNHEY, CDR2 SMNVEV (reference sequence). CDR3 length: 15 residues.

This clonotype has only a few counts. The chain is built from TRBV11-2 and TRBJ1-3; D call uncertain. This CDR3 region has 11 residues. Germline V gene data show CDR1 as SGHAT and CDR2 as FQNNGV. V shed 6 bases and J shed 6 bases, with 6 bases lying between them. This chain's CDR3 is CASSSQNTIYF. CDR3 bases: TGTGCCAGCAGTTCTCAAAACACCATATATTTT.

V and J are TRBV5-1 and TRBJ1-2; D perhaps matches TRBD1 (5 bases). This CDR3 has 12 residues. Germline V gene sequence: CDR1 SGHRS, CDR2 YFSETQ. With 9 bases removed from V and 4 bases from J, the gap between germline ends came to 13 bases. The CDR3 spells CATYHDSYGYTF. The CDR3 DNA sequence: TGCGCCACCTACCATGACAGCTATGGCTACACCTTC.

A few counts support this clonotype. This chain links TRBV20-1 with TRBJ2-3; D is possibly TRBD2 (6 bases). Trimming shortened V by 3 bases and J by 6 bases, and 16 bases separated the two germline ends. Germline V lookup: CDR1 DFQATT, CDR2 SNEGSKA (reference sequence). This CDR3 has 14 residues. CDR3 DNA: TGCAGTGCTAGTCAAGTCGCTCGGGGGGATACGCAGTATTTT. Translating gives CSASQVARGDTQYF.

The chain combines TRBV27 with TRBJ1-1; 9 positions match TRBD1. J gave up 6 bases and V 8 bases, and 13 bases lay outside the gene matches. The germline gives CDR1 MNHEY, CDR2 SMNVEV (reference sequence). The CDR3 runs 15 residues. CDR3 amino acids: CASRSWDRESPEAFF. The CDR3 nucleotides are TGTGCCAGCCGTTCCTGGGACAGGGAATCCCCTGAAGCTTTCTTT.

This clonotype showed up just once. The rearrangement links TRBV6-1 to TRBJ2-1, with no clear D. Germline V gene data show CDR1 as MNHNS and CDR2 as SASEGT. V was pared by 1 base and J by 15 bases, with 13 bases between. The CDR3 loop spans 12 amino acids. CDR3 bases: TGTGCCAGCAGTGAAGTGGGTCAGACTGCGTTCTTC. Encoded protein: CASSEVGQTAFF.

The sample holds a few counts of this clonotype. CDR3: CSAFPGLAGGGTDTQYF. The CDR3 DNA reads as TGCAGTGCTTTCCCGGGACTAGCGGGAGGGGGCACAGATACGCAGTATTTT. The chain has TRBV20-1 and TRBJ2-3, with 16 bases that match TRBD2. Trimming removed 5 bases from V and 1 base from J; junction bases left unmatched: 6. The CDR3 extends over 17 amino acids. The germline CDR1 and CDR2 sequences are DFQATT and SNEGSKA (reference sequence).

In DNA, the CDR3 is TGTGCCAGCACCTCGAGGGGCAGAAACACCATATATTTT. Protein sequence: CASTSRGRNTIYF. This rearrangement joins TRBV12-3 or TRBV12-4 to TRBJ1-3; D possibly corresponds to TRBD1 (5 bases). Trimming pared 7 bases from V and 5 bases from J, leaving 12 bases between. The CDR3 consists of 13 residues.

This chain uses TRBV11-3 with TRBJ2-4; no clear D gene. Germline CDR1 SGHNT, CDR2 YENEEA. The CDR3 is 14 amino acids. Deletions cut 5 bases from V and 4 bases from J, with 12 bases between. CDR3 region: CASSRGLGKNIQYF. In DNA, the CDR3 is TGTGCCAGCAGCCGTGGCTTGGGTAAAAACATTCAGTACTTC.

V usage is TRBV5-5 and J usage is TRBJ2-3; 7 nucleotides line up with TRBD2. The CDR3 covers 15 residues. The germline gives CDR1 SGHKS, CDR2 YYEKEE (reference sequence). The trim removed 1 base at V and 3 bases at J, leaving 5 bases unmatched. The CDR3 sequence is CASSLRELATDTQYF. The CDR3 DNA follows: TGTGCCAGCAGCTTGAGGGAACTAGCGACAGATACGCAGTATTTT.

This clonotype was detected only once. J is TRBJ2-1 and V is TRBV7-9; D gene unclear. CDR1 and CDR2 from the germline V gene are SEHNR and FQNEAQ (reference sequence). V was clipped by 10 bases and J by 4 bases, with 14 bases between them. This CDR3 contains 13 residues. The CDR3 coding sequence is TGTGCCACTGAGAGAGGTACTTACAATGAGCAGTTCTTC. Protein: CATERGTYNEQFF.

This chain joins TRBV27 and TRBJ2-2, with D perhaps assigned TRBD1 or TRBD2 (5 bases each). Germline V gene data show CDR1 as MNHEY and CDR2 as SMNVEV (reference sequence). Trimming stripped 8 bases from V and 4 bases from J, with 14 bases between. This CDR3 comprises 14 residues. The CDR3 protein is CASGSYGTTGELFF. CDR3 DNA: TGTGCCAGCGGGTCTTACGGGACCACCGGGGAGCTGTTTTTT.

V usage is TRBV7-8 and J usage is TRBJ1-2; the match to TRBD1 covers 8 bases. V was pared by 5 bases and J by 8 bases, with 13 bases of the junction left unmatched. The CDR3 has 15 residues. CDR1 and CDR2 from the germline V gene are SGHVS and FQNEAQ. The CDR3: CASSPGDRRGGGYTF. The CDR3 DNA follows: TGTGCCAGCAGCCCAGGGGACAGGAGAGGAGGCGGCTACACCTTC.

The chain employs TRBV5-1 and TRBJ1-1; no clear D. This CDR3 comprises 14 residues. V lost 0 bases, J lost 4 bases, and 10 bases lay in between. Germline assignment: CDR1 SGHRS and CDR2 YFSETQ. CDR3 residues: CASSLGLWVTEAFF. CDR3 nucleotides: TGCGCCAGCAGCTTGGGGTTGTGGGTCACTGAAGCTTTCTTT.

The chain is built from TRBV20-1 and TRBJ2-1; unclear D gene. CDR3 size: 12 residues. V lost 0 bases, J lost 8 bases, and 8 bases lay in between. Germline V gene data show CDR1 as DFQATT and CDR2 as SNEGSKA (reference sequence). The CDR3 sequence is CSARDEGYEQFF. CDR3 DNA sequence: TGCAGTGCTAGAGATGAAGGCTATGAGCAGTTCTTC.

The genes are TRBV11-1 and TRBJ1-1, with TRBD1 identical over 8 bases. This CDR3 has 14 residues. Germline CDR1 and CDR2: SGHAT and FQDESV (reference sequence). Losses at the gene ends were 6 bases for V and 1 base for J; bases not matched to a gene: 4. CDR3 DNA sequence: TGTGCCAGCAGTCAGGGGGCAGGGAACACTGAAGCTTTCTTT. Its protein is CASSQGAGNTEAFF.